This record concerns one TCR beta chain sequence. These data come from a study of naive and memory T cell subsets. Both TRBC1 and TRBC2 were covered by a beta constant-region primer of two equimolar oligonucleotides. TCRdb re-called the UMI-ligation and nested PCR reads with MiXCR, one entry per CDR3 protein. The repertoire holds tens of thousands of distinct CDR3 sequences, with roughly a tenth as singletons. The sample was effector memory CD4+ T cells from blood. Stated subset: effector memory, CD45RA- CD27-. The TCR originated in a human donor in good health.

The DNA for the CDR3 is TGTGCCAGCAGCTCCTATAACGTACCGGTCCGTACAAAACAAGAGACCCAGTACTTC. Its protein product is CASSSYNVPVRTKQETQYF. The chain recombines TRBV3-1 with TRBJ2-5; D is undetermined. Trimming removed 5 bases at V and 2 bases at J, with 27 bases between. The CDR3 runs 19 residues. Germline CDR1 is LGHDT and CDR2 is YNNKEL (reference sequence).